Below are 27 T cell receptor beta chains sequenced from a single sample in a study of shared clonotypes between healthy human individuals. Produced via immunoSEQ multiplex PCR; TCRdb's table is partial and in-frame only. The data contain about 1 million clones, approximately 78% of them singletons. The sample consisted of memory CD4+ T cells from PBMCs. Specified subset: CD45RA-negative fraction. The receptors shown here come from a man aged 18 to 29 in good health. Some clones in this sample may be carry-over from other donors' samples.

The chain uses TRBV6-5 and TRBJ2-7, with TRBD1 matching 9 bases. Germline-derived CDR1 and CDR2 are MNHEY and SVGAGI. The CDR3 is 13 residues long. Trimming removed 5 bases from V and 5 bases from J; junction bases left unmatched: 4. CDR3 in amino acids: CASSRDRVDEQYF. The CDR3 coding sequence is TGTGCCAGCAGTAGGGACAGGGTGGACGAGCAGTACTTC.

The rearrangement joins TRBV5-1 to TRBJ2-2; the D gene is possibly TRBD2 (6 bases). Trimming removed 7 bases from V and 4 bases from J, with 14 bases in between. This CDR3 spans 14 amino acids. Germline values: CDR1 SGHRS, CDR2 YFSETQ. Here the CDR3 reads CASEEGPPTGELFF. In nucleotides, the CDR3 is TGCGCCAGCGAGGAGGGACCACCCACCGGGGAGCTGTTTTTT.

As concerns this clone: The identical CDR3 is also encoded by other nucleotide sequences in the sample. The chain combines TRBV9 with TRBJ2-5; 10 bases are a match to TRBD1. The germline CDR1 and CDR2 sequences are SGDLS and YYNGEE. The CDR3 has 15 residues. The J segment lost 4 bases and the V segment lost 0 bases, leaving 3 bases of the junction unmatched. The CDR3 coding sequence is TGTGCCAGCAGCGTAGGGACAGGGGGGAGAGAGACCCAGTACTTC. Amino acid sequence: CASSVGTGGRETQYF. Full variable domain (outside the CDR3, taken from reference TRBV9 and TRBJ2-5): DSGVTQTPKHLITATGQRVTLRCSPRSGDLSVYWYQQSLDQGLQFLIQYYNGEERAKGNILERFSAQQFPDLHSELNLSSLELGDSALYFCASSVGTGGRETQYFGPGTRLLVL.

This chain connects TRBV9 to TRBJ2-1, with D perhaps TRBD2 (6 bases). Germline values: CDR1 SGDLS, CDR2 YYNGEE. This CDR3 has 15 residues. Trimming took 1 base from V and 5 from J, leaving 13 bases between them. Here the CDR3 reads CASSVMGGVDNEQFF. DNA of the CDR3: TGTGCCAGCAGCGTAATGGGGGGAGTAGACAATGAGCAGTTCTTC.

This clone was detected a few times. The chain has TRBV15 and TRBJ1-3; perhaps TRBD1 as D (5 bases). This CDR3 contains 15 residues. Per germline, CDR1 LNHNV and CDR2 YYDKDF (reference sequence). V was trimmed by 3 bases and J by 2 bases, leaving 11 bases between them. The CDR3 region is CATSSGASTGNTIYF. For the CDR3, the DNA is TGTGCCACCAGCAGTGGGGCCTCGACTGGAAACACCATATATTTT.

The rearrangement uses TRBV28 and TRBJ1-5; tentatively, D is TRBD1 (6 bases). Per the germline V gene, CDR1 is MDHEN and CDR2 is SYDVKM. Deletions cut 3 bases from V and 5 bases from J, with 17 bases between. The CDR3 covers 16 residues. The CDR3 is CASSFRLWGGHQPQHF. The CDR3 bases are TGTGCCAGCAGTTTCCGTCTGTGGGGGGGCCATCAGCCCCAGCATTTT.

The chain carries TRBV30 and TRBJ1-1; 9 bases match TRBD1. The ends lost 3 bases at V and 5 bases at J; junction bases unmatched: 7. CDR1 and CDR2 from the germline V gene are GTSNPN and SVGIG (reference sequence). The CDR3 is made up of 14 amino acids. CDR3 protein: CAWRSGTGWTEAFF. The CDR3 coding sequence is TGTGCCTGGAGATCCGGGACAGGGTGGACTGAAGCTTTCTTT.

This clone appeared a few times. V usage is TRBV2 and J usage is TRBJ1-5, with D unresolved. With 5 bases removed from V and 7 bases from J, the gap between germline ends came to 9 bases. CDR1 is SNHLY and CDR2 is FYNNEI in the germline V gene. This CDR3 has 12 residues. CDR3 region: CASSRMGQPQHF. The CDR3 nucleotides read TGTGCCAGCAGTCGCATGGGCCAGCCCCAGCATTTT.

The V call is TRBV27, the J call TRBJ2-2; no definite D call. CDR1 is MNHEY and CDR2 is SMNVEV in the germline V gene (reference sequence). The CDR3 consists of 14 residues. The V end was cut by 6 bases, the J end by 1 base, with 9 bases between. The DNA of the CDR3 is TGTGCCAGCAGCCTAAACGGGAACACCGGGGAGCTGTTTTTT. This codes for CASSLNGNTGELFF.

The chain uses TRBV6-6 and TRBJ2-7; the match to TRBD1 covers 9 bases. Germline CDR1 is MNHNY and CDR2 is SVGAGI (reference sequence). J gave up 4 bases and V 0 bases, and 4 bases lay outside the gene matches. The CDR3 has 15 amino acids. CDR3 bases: TGTGCCAGCAGTTACTCTATAGGGACAGGGTACGAGCAGTACTTC. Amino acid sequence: CASSYSIGTGYEQYF.

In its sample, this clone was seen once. CDR3: CAWSVGHAGELFF. In DNA form, the CDR3 reads TGTGCCTGGAGTGTTGGACACGCCGGGGAGCTGTTTTTT. V usage is TRBV30 and J usage is TRBJ2-2, with a possible D match to TRBD1 (5 bases). Germline CDR1 GTSNPN, CDR2 SVGIG (reference sequence). Trimming stripped 0 bases from V and 6 bases from J, with 8 bases between. This CDR3 has 13 residues.

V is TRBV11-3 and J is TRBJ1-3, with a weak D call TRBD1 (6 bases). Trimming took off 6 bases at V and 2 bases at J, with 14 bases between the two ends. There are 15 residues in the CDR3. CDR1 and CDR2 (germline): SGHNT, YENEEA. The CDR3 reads CASSRGQTPGNTIYF. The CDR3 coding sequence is TGTGCCAGCAGTCGCGGACAGACCCCTGGAAACACCATATATTTT.

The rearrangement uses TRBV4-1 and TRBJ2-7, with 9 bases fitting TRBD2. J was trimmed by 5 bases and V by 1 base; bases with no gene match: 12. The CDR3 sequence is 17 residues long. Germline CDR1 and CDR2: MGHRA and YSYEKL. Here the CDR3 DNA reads TGCGCCAGCAGCCAAGGTAGTCTGTCGGCGGGAGGGCACGAGCAGTACTTC. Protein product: CASSQGSLSAGGHEQYF.

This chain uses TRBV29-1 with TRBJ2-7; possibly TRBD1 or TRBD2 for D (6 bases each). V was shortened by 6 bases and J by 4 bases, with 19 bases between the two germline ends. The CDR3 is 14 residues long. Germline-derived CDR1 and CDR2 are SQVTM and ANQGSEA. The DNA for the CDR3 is TGCAGCGTAACTCTGGGGGGCGAAGGGTACGAGCAGTACTTC. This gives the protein CSVTLGGEGYEQYF.

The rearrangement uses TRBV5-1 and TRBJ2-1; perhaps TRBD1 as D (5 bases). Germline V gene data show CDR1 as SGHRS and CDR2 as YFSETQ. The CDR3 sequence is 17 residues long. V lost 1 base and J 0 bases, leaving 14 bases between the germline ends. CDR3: CASSLRGIQSSYNEQFF. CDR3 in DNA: TGCGCCAGCAGCTTGAGGGGAATCCAAAGCTCCTACAATGAGCAGTTCTTC. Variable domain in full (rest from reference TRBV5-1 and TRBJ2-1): KAGVTQTPRYLIKTRGQQVTLSCSPISGHRSVSWYQQTPGQGLQFLFEYFSETQRNKGNFPGRFSGRQFSNSRSEMNVSTLELGDSALYLCASSLRGIQSSYNEQFFGPGTRLTVL.

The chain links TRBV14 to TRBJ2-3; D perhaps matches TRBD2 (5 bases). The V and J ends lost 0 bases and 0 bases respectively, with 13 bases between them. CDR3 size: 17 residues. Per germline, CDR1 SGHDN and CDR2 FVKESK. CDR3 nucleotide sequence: TGTGCCAGCAGCCAAGATCGGTTTCGGACTAGCACAGATACGCAGTATTTT. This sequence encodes CASSQDRFRTSTDTQYF.

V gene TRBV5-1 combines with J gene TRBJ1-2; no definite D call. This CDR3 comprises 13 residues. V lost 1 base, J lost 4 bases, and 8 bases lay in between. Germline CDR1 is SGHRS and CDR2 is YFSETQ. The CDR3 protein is CASSLTGAYGYTF. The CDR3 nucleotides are TGCGCCAGCAGCTTGACGGGAGCCTATGGCTACACCTTC.

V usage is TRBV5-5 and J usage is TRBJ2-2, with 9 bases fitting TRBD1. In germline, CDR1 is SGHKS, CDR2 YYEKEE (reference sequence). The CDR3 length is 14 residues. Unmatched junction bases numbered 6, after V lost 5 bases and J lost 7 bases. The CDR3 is CASRPQGAVGELFF. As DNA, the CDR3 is TGTGCCAGCAGGCCACAGGGGGCAGTCGGGGAGCTGTTTTTT.

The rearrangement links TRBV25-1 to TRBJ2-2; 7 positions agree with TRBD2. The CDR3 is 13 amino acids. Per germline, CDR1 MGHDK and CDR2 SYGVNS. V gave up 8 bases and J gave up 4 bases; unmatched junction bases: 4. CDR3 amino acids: CASRDYPTGELFF. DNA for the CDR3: TGTGCCAGCCGGGACTACCCCACCGGGGAGCTGTTTTTT.

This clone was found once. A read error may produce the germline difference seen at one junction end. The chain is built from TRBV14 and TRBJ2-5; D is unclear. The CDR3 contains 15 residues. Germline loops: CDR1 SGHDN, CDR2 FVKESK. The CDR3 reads CASSQEVRSLEIQYF. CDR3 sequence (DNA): TGTGCCAGCAGCCAAGAAGTACGCTCGCTCGAGATCCAGTACTTC. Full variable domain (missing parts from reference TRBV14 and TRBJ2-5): EAGVTQFPSHSVIEKGQTVTLRCDPISGHDNLYWYRRVMGKEIKFLLHFVKESKQDESGMPNNRFLAERTGGTYSTLKVQPAELEDSGVYFCASSQEVRSLEIQYFGPGTRLLVL.

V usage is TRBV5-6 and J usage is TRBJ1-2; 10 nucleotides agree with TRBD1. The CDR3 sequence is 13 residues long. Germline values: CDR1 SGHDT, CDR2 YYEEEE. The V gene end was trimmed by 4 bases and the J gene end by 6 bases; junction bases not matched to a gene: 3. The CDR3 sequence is CASSMGQGHGYTF. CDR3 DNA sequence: TGTGCCAGCAGCATGGGACAGGGGCATGGCTACACCTTC.

CDR3 bases: TGTGCCAGCAGTCCCCGGACATCTGGAATGAAAAAACTGTTTTTT. Amino acids: CASSPRTSGMKKLFF. This chain links TRBV27 with TRBJ1-4, with TRBD1 as a possible D gene (5 bases). The CDR3 runs to 15 residues. Trimming took 5 bases from V and 9 from J, leaving 19 bases between them. Germline V lookup: CDR1 MNHEY, CDR2 SMNVEV (reference sequence).

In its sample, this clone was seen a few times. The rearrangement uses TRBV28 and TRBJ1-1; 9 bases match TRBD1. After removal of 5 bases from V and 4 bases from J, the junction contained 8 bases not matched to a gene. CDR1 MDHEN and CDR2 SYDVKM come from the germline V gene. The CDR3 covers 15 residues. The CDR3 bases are TGTGCCAGCAGTCGCCCAAGGACAGGGGTCACTGAAGCTTTCTTT. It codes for CASSRPRTGVTEAFF.

This CDR3 is CASSSGQGSYNEQFF. CDR3 nucleotide sequence: TGTGCCAGCTCATCGGGACAGGGCTCCTACAATGAGCAGTTCTTC. The chain recombines TRBV18 with TRBJ2-1; TRBD1 matches 9 bases. CDR1 is KGHSH, CDR2 LQKENI, per germline. The CDR3 length is 15 residues. V was pared by 5 bases and J by 0 bases, with 2 bases of the junction left unmatched.

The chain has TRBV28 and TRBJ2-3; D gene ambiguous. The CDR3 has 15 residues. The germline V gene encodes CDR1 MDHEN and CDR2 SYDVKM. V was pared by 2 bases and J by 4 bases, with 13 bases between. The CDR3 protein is CASSLRPGFPDTQYF. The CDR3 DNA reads TGTGCCAGCAGTTTACGACCAGGCTTCCCAGATACGCAGTATTTT.

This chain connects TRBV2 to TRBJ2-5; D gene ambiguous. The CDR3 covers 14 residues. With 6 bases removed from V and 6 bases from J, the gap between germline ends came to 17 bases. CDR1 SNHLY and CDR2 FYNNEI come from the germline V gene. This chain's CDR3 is CASSPRNDEQTQYF. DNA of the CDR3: TGTGCCAGCAGCCCCAGGAACGACGAACAGACCCAGTACTTC.

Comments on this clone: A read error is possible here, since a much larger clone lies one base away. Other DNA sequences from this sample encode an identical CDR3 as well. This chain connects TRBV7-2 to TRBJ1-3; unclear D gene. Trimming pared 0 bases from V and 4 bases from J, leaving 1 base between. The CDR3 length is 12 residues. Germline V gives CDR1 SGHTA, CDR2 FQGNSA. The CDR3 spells CASSLAGNTIYF. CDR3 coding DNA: TGTGCCAGCAGCTTAGCGGGAAACACCATATATTTT. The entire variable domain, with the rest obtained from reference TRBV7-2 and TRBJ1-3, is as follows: GAGVSQSPSNKVTEKGKDVELRCDPISGHTALYWYRQSLGQGLEFLIYFQGNSAPDKSGLPSDRFSAERTGGSVSTLTIQRTQQEDSAVYLCASSLAGNTIYFGEGSWLTVV.